Listed here are 5 T cell receptor beta chains from one sample, sequenced in a study of cytomegalovirus exposure and HLA in healthy donors. The PCR employed 60 Vbeta primers together with 13 Jbeta primers. Clones were read by immunoSEQ multiplex PCR, and TCRdb kept only the in-frame ones, dropping some. The table lists some 170,000 clones, 87% of them singletons. The sequenced sample was PBMCs. These receptors were taken from a woman in her 30s in good health and CMV-seronegative.

This chain connects TRBV4-1 to TRBJ1-3; TRBD1 might be the D (6 bases). CDR1 MGHRA and CDR2 YSYEKL come from the germline V gene. The CDR3 sequence is 15 residues long. V gave up 2 bases and J gave up 0 bases, with 8 bases separating them. DNA of the CDR3: TGCGCCAGCAGCCAATCAGGGGTCTCTGGAAACACCATATATTTT. As protein: CASSQSGVSGNTIYF.

This chain links TRBV19 with TRBJ1-5; D might be TRBD1 (6 bases). Germline CDR1 and CDR2: LNHDA and SQIVND (reference sequence). The CDR3 extends over 13 amino acids. V lost 8 bases, J lost 6 bases, and 14 bases lay in between. The CDR3 loop is CASQYTGFQPQHF. Here the CDR3 DNA reads TGTGCCAGTCAATATACAGGGTTTCAGCCCCAGCATTTT.

This clone was observed once. The CDR3 loop is CASSPQDWYSSYNEQFF. CDR3 DNA: TGTGCCAGCAGTCCCCAGGACTGGTATAGCTCCTACAATGAGCAGTTCTTC. The genes are TRBV27 and TRBJ2-1, with a tentative D call TRBD2 (5 bases). Trimming removed 5 bases from V and 0 bases from J, with 17 bases in between. CDR3 size: 17 residues. Germline values: CDR1 MNHEY, CDR2 SMNVEV (reference sequence).

The chain links TRBV18 to TRBJ1-1, with 8 nucleotides matching TRBD1. The CDR3 length is 13 residues. Per germline, CDR1 KGHSH and CDR2 LQKENI. V lost 4 bases to trimming and J lost 4 bases; unmatched junction nucleotides: 2. In DNA form, the CDR3 reads TGTGCCAGCTCACGGACAGGGTCCACTGAAGCTTTCTTT. Its translation: CASSRTGSTEAFF.

The rearrangement uses TRBV11-3 and TRBJ2-6, with D possibly matching TRBD1 (6 bases). Germline CDR1 is SGHNT and CDR2 is YENEEA. V was clipped by 1 base and J by 2 bases, with 12 bases between them. The CDR3 covers 17 residues. CDR3 sequence: CASSLAQGKAGANVLTF. CDR3 sequence (DNA): TGTGCCAGCAGCTTAGCGCAGGGGAAGGCTGGGGCCAACGTCCTGACTTTC.